This T cell receptor (beta chain) was recovered during a study of human thymus T cells. Findings of the study overall: Biased V and J segment usage appeared in thymus and peripheral blood. Unrelated individuals were reported by related research to share highly overlapping thymic repertoires.

TCRdb's table, derived via immunoSEQ multiplex PCR, lists solely in-frame clones and lacks some. The table includes tens of thousands of clones, 85% to 95% detected once. As for this clone: Its specificity is not known.

The thymus was resected at corrective cardiac surgery. Infants, healthy and Finnish, who were having corrective surgery for congenital heart defects served as donors. The sample was thymus tissue. This TCR came from a girl less than two years old with a congenital heart defect but otherwise immunologically healthy.

CDR3 nucleotide sequence: TGTGCCAGCAGTTACAAGCAGGAGATCTATGGCTACACCTTC. Translated: CASSYKQEIYGYTF. V is TRBV6-6 and J is TRBJ1-2; no clear D gene. The CDR3 extends over 14 amino acids. V lost 2 bases, J lost 4 bases, and 11 bases lay in between. The germline CDR1 and CDR2 sequences are MNHNY and SVGAGI (reference sequence).